A selection of T cell receptor beta chains follows, all from one sample in a study of identical twins. One entry per CDR3 protein, called by TCRdb with MiXCR from the 5' RACE reads. The table has 500,000 or so distinct CDR3 sequences, 14% seen once; the top ten hold about 0.97%. The sample was also linked to a second study, of yellow fever vaccine responses in identical twins.

Sequencing used CD4+ T cells sorted from blood. Receptor source: a young woman in good health. Both conserved end residues are part of each CDR3. The D gene is left open where the match is weak. Some rows have no size entry. The others give once, few or many, or a class for an expanded clone.

J gene | D gene | clone size | V gene | CDR3 DNA | CDR3 protein
TRBJ2-3 | - | - | TRBV5-5 | TGTGCCAGCAGCTCTGGCCCCGGAGGGAGCACAGATACGCAGTATTTT | CASSSGPGGSTDTQYF
TRBJ2-7 | TRBD2 | many | TRBV11-1 | TGTGCCAGCAGTTCGGGACTAGCGGGTTCAAGGAGCTCCTACGAGCAGTACTTC | CASSSGLAGSRSSYEQYF
TRBJ1-4 | - | - | TRBV6-2/TRBV6-3 | TGTGCCAGCAGTTACGGTGACAGCGCAACTAATGAAAAACTGTTTTTT | CASSYGDSATNEKLFF
TRBJ2-1 | - | - | TRBV6-1 | TGTGCCAGCAAAGGAACCGACAGTCACTCCTACAATGAGCAGTTCTTC | CASKGTDSHSYNEQFF
TRBJ1-2 | - | few | TRBV6-2/TRBV6-3 | TGTGCCAGCAGTTACTTCCAGACAGCCAAGGTCGGGATTATCACGTATGGCTACACCTTC | CASSYFQTAKVGIITYGYTF
TRBJ2-1 | - | many | TRBV15 | TGTGCCACCAGCCTCGGAAGCAATGAGCAGTTCTTC | CATSLGSNEQFF
TRBJ2-4 | - | few | TRBV6-1 | TGTGCCAGCAGCGGGGGGCAGAACAAAAACATTCAGTACTTC | CASSGGQNKNIQYF
TRBJ2-6 | TRBD1 | many | TRBV3-1 | TGTGCCAGCAGCCAAAGGTACAGGGGGCTGGTCTCTGGGGCCAACGTCCTGACTTTC | CASSQRYRGLVSGANVLTF
TRBJ2-3 | - | few | TRBV7-2 | TGTGCCAGCAGCCTCGATATCCTTGCGCAGTATTTT | CASSLDILAQYF
TRBJ2-3 | - | few | TRBV4-1 | TGCGCCAGCAGCCAAGAACCGCGGGCAGGGTGGGCAGATACGCAGTATTTT | CASSQEPRAGWADTQYF
TRBJ2-7 | - | few | TRBV27 | TGTGCCAGCAGCCGCACCCATCCCGGGGGTCTCGAGCAGTACTTC | CASSRTHPGGLEQYF
TRBJ2-3 | TRBD1 | few | TRBV3-1 | TGTGCCAGCAGCCAAGATTGGGACAGGGTCACAGATACGCAGTATTTT | CASSQDWDRVTDTQYF
TRBJ2-3 | TRBD2 | few | TRBV12-3/TRBV12-4 | TGTGCCTGCAGCCGAACAATAGCGGGGGGGAGCACAGATACGCAGTATTTT | CACSRTIAGGSTDTQYF
TRBJ2-2 | - | - | TRBV5-6 | TGTGCCAGCAGCTTGGACCGGTTTTCCGGGGAGCTGTTTTTT | CASSLDRFSGELFF
TRBJ2-7 | - | - | TRBV3-1 | TGTGCCAGCAGCCAGAGAGGGAACTCCTACGAGCAGTACTTC | CASSQRGNSYEQYF
TRBJ1-1 | - | few | TRBV19 | TGTGCCAGTACACCCTGGCTTTTATCGGTAAGAAACACTGAAGCTTTCTTT | CASTPWLLSVRNTEAFF
TRBJ2-5 | TRBD1 | - | TRBV3-1 | TGTGCCAGCAGCCAAACCACAGGGGGCGAGGAGACCCAGTACTTC | CASSQTTGGEETQYF
TRBJ2-1 | - | - | TRBV28 | TGTGCCAGCAGTCGACCCTCTCTGACAGGAACAAACTACAATGAGCAGTTCTTC | CASSRPSLTGTNYNEQFF
TRBJ1-4 | - | once | TRBV7-2 | TGTGCCAGCAGCACTTCCGGGACGGGCGGAGAAAAACTGTTTTTT | CASSTSGTGGEKLFF
TRBJ1-2 | - | few | TRBV12-3/TRBV12-4 | TGTGCCAGCAGTCGACACCAAGGGAACTATGGCTACACCTTC | CASSRHQGNYGYTF
TRBJ2-1 | TRBD1 | once | TRBV2 | TGTGCCAGCAGTGGGGGACAGGGGGCTGTTGAGCAGTTCTTC | CASSGGQGAVEQFF
TRBJ2-5 | TRBD1 | - | TRBV5-1 | TGCGCCAGCAGCGTGACAGGGCAAGAGACCCAGTACTTC | CASSVTGQETQYF